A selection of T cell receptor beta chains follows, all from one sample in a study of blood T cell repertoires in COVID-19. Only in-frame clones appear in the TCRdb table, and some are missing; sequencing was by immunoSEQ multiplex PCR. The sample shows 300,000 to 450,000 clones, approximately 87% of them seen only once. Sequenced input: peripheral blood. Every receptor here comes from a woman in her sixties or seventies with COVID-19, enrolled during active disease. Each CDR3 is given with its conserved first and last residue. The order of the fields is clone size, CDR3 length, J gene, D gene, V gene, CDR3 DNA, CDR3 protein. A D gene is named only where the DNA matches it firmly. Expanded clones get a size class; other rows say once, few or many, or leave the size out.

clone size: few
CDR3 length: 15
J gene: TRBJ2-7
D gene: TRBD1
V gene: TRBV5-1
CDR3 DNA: TGCGCCAGCAGCCCCGGGACAGGGGGTTTCTACGAGCAGTACTTC
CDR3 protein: CASSPGTGGFYEQYF

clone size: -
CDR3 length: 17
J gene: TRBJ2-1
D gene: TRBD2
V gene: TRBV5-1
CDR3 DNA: TGCGCCAGCAGCTTGGCTGCCGGGACTAGCGGGGGCAATGAGCAGTTCTTC
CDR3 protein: CASSLAAGTSGGNEQFF

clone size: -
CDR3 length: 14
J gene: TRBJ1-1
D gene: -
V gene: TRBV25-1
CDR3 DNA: TGTGCCAGCAAATCCACCGGGAGGAACACTGAAGCTTTCTTT
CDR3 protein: CASKSTGRNTEAFF

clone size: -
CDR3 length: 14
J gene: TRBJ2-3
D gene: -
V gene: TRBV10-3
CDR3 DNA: TGTGCCATCAGTGAAGGGCAGGGGATAGATACGCAGTATTTT
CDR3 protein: CAISEGQGIDTQYF

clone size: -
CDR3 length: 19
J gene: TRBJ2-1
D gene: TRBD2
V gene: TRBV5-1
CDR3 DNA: TGCGCCAGCAGCTTGGTCCCCCTTACTAGCGGGGGGGCCGGGAATGAGCAGTTCTTC
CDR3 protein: CASSLVPLTSGGAGNEQFF

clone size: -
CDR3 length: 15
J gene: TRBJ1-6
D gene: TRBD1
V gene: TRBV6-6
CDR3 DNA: TGTGCCAGCAGCCAATGGACAGGGGCCGGGTCGGTCCTCCACTTT
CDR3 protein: CASSQWTGAGSVLHF

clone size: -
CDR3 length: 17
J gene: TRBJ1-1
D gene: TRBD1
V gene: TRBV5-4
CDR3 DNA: TGTGCCAGCAGCAGTATCTCGACAGGGAGCAGTGGCACTGAAGCTTTCTTT
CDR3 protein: CASSSISTGSSGTEAFF

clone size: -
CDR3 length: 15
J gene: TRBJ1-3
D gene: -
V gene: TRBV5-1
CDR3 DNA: TGCGCCAGCAGCTCCGGGACTGAGATGGGAAGCACCATATATTTT
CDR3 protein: CASSSGTEMGSTIYF

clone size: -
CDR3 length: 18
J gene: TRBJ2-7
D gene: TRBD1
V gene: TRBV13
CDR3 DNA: TGTGCCAGCAGCGCCGGGACAGGACTTAAGACATCCTCCTACGAGCAGTACTTC
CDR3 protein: CASSAGTGLKTSSYEQYF

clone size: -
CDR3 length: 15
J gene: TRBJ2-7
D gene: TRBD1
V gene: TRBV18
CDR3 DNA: TGTGCCAGCTCACCACTCGGACAGGTCTCCTACGAGCAGTACTTC
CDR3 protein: CASSPLGQVSYEQYF

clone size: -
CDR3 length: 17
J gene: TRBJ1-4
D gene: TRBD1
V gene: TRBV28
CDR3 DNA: TGTGCCAGCAGTTCAGGGGGGTTAGGCCAAACTAATGAAAAACTGTTTTTT
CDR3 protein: CASSSGGLGQTNEKLFF

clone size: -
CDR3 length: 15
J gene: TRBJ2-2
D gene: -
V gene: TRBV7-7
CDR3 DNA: TGTGCCAGCAGCTTGAGTGATCGGAACACCGGGGAGCTGTTTTTT
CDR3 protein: CASSLSDRNTGELFF

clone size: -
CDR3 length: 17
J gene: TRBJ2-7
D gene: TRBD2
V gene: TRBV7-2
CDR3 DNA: TGTGCCAGCAGCCATCCCGGGACTAGCGGGATTTCCTACGAGCAGTACTTC
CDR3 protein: CASSHPGTSGISYEQYF

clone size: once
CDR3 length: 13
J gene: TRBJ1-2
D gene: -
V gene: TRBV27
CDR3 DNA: TGTGCCAGCAGTTTATCGAGGCACTATGGCTACACCTTC
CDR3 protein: CASSLSRHYGYTF